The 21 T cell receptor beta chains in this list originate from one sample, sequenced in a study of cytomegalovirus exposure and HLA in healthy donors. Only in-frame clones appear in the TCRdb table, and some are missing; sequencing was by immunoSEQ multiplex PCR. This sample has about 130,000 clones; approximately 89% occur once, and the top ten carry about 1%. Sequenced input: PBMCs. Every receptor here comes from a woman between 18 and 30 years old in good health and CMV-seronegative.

The CDR3 region is CASSQDASPGIYEQYV. CDR3 in DNA: TGCGCCAGCAGCCAAGACGCGTCTCCGGGAATCTACGAGCAGTACGTC. The chain combines TRBV4-1 with TRBJ2-7; possible D gene TRBD2, 5 bases. In germline, CDR1 is MGHRA, CDR2 YSYEKL. The CDR3 loop spans 16 amino acids. The V end lost 0 bases, the J end lost 3 bases, and 15 bases lay between the germline ends.

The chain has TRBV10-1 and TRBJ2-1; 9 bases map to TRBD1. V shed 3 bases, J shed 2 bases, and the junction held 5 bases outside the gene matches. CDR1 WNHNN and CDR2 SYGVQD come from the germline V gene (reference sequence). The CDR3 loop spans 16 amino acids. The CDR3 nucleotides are TGCGCCAGCAGTGAAGTAGGACAGGGGCCCTACAATGAGCAGTTCTTC. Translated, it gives CASSEVGQGPYNEQFF.

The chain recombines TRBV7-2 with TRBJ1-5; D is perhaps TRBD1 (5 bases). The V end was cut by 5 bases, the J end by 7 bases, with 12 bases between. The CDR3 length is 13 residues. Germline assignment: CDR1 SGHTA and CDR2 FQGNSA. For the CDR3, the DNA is TGTGCCAGCAGCCAAACAGGTCAGCAGCCCCAGCATTTT. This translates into CASSQTGQQPQHF.

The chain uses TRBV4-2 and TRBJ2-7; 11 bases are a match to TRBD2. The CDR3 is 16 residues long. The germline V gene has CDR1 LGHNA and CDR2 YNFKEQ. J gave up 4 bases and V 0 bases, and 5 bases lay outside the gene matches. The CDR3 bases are TGTGCCAGCAGCCAAGATGAGGGACTAGCGGCATACGAGCAGTACTTC. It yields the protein CASSQDEGLAAYEQYF.

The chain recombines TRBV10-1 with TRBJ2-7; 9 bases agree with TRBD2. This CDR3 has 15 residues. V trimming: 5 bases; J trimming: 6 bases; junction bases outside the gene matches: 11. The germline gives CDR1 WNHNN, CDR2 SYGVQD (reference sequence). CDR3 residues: CASSPAGGREGEQYF. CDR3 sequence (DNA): TGCGCCAGCAGTCCAGCGGGAGGCAGGGAAGGCGAGCAGTACTTC.

CDR3 coding DNA: TGTGCCAGCTTCGACGCCGGGACAGGGGACCTTGGCTACACCTTC. Its protein product is CASFDAGTGDLGYTF. The chain has TRBV28 and TRBJ1-2; 10 bases agree with TRBD1. Germline assignment: CDR1 MDHEN and CDR2 SYDVKM. J lost 7 bases, V lost 8 bases, and 13 bases had no gene match. This CDR3 contains 15 residues.

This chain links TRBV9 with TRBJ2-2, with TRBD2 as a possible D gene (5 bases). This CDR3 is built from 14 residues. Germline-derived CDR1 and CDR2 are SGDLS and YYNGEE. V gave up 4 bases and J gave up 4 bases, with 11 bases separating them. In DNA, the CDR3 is TGTGCCAGCAGCTATACCGAGGGCACCGGGGAGCTGTTTTTT. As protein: CASSYTEGTGELFF.

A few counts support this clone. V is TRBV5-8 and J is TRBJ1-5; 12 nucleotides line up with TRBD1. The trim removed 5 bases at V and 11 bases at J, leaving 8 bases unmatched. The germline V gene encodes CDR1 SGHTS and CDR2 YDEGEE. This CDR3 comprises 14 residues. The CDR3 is CASSRDRGHESQHF. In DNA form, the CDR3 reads TGTGCCAGCAGTAGGGACAGGGGGCATGAGTCCCAGCATTTT.

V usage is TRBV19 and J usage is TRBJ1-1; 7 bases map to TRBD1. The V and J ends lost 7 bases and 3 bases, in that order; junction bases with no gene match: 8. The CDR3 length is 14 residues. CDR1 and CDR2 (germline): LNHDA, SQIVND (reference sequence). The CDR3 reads CASIGRTGDTEAFF. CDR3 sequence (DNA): TGTGCCAGTATTGGCCGGACAGGCGACACTGAAGCTTTCTTT.

The CDR3 loop is CASSSWRGRSPLHF. The CDR3 DNA reads TGTGCCAGCAGCTCTTGGCGGGGCCGATCACCCCTCCACTTT. The chain recombines TRBV6-5 with TRBJ1-6; D perhaps matches TRBD1 (5 bases). Between the trimmed V and J ends, which lost 6 bases and 10 bases, there was a span of 16 bases. The CDR3 runs 14 residues. Germline CDR1 reads MNHEY; CDR2 reads SVGAGI.

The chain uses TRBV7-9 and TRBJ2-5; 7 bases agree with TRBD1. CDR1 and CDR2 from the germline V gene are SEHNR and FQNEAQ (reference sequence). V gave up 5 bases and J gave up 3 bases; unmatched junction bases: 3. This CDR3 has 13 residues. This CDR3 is CASSLGQKETQYF. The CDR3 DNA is TGTGCCAGCAGCCTGGGACAGAAAGAGACCCAGTACTTC.

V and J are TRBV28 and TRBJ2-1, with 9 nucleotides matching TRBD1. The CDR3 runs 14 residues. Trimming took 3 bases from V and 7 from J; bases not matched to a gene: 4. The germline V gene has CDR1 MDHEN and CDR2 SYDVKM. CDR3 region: CASSFNRGRNEQFF. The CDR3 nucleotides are TGTGCCAGCAGTTTCAACAGGGGGCGGAATGAGCAGTTCTTC.

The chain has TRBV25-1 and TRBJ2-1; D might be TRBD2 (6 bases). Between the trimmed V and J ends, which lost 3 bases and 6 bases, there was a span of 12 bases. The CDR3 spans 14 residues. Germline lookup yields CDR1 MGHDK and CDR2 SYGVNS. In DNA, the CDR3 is TGTGCCAGCAGTGAGGCGGGAAGTGGCAATGAGCAGTTCTTC. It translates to CASSEAGSGNEQFF.

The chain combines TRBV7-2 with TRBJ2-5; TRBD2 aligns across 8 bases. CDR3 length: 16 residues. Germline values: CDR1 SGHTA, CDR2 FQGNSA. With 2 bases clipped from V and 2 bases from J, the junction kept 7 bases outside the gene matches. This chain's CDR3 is CASSLQRGPPQETQYF. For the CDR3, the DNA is TGTGCCAGCAGCTTACAGCGGGGGCCTCCTCAAGAGACCCAGTACTTC.

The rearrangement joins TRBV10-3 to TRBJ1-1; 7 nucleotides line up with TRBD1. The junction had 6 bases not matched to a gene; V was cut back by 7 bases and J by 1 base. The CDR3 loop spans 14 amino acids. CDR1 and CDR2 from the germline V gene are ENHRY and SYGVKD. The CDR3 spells CAITTGEWNTEAFF. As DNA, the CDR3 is TGTGCCATCACTACAGGGGAGTGGAACACTGAAGCTTTCTTT.

CDR3 protein: CASSFTGLALGTDTQYF. The DNA for the CDR3 is TGTGCCAGCAGTTTTACAGGACTAGCGTTGGGCACAGATACGCAGTATTTT. The rearrangement joins TRBV28 to TRBJ2-3; 9 bases match TRBD2. Per the germline V gene, CDR1 is MDHEN and CDR2 is SYDVKM. This CDR3 is 17 amino acids long. The V and J ends lost 3 bases and 1 base, in that order; junction bases with no gene match: 8.

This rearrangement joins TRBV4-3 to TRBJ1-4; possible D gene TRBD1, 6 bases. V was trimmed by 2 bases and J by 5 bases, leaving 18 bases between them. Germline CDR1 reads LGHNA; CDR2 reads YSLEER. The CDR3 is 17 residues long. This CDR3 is CASSQSPGAGVNEKLFF. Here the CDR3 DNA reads TGCGCCAGCAGCCAAAGCCCTGGGGCAGGGGTGAATGAAAAACTGTTTTTT.

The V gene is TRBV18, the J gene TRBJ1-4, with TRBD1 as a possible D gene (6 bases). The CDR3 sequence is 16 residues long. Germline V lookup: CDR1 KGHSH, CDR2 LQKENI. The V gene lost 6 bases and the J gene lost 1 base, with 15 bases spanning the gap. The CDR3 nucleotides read TGTGCCAGCTCGCTACAGGACAGCCAAACTAATGAAAAACTGTTTTTT. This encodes CASSLQDSQTNEKLFF.

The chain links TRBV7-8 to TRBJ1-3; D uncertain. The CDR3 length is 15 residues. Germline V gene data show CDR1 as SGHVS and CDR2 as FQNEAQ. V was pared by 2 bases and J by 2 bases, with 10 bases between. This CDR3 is CASSLRSLPGNTIYF. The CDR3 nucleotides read TGTGCCAGCAGCTTAAGGAGTCTTCCTGGAAACACCATATATTTT.

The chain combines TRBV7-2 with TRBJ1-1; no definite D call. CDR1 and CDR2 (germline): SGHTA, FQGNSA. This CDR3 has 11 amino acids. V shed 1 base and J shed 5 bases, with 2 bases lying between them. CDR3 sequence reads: CASSLVTEAFF. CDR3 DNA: TGTGCCAGCAGCTTAGTAACTGAAGCTTTCTTT.

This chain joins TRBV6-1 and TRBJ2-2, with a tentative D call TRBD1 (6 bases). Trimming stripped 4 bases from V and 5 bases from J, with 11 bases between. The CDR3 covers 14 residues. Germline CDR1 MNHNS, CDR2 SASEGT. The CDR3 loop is CASSVTGMTGELFF. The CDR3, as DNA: TGTGCCAGCAGTGTAACAGGGATGACCGGGGAGCTGTTTTTT.